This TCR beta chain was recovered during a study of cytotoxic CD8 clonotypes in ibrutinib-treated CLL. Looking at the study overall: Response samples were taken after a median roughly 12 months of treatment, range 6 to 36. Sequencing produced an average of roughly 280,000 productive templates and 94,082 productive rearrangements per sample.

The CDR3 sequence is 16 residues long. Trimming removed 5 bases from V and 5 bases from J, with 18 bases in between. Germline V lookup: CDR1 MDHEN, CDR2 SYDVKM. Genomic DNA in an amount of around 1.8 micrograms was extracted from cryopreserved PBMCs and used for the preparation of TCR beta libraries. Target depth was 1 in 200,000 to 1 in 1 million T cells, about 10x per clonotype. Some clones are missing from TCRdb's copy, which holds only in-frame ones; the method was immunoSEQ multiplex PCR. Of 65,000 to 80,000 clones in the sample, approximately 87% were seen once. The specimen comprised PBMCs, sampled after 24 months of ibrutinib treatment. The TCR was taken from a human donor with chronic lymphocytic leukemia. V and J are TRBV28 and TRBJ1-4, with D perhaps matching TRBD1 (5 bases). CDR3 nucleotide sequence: TGTGCCAGCAGTCTTTTCATACGGGACTTCAATGAAAAACTGTTTTTT. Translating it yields CASSLFIRDFNEKLFF.